These 16 T cell receptor beta chains came from one sample sequenced in a study of T cells after posttransplantation cyclophosphamide. Sequencing was performed with immunoSEQ multiplex PCR; in TCRdb, only in-frame clones are kept and a portion is missing. The sample includes 35,000 to 55,000 clones, none of them occurring once. Sequencing was performed on PBMCs. The receptors shown here come from a man aged 40-50 years in good health, CMV-negative, and a related stem cell transplant donor.

At least ten counts were recorded for this clone. The chain uses TRBV18 and TRBJ1-5; no clear D gene. The germline gives CDR1 KGHSH, CDR2 LQKENI. The CDR3 spans 15 residues. V lost 3 bases and J 0 bases, leaving 9 bases between the germline ends. CDR3 sequence reads: CASSPTHPSNQPQHF. DNA for the CDR3: TGTGCCAGCTCACCGACTCACCCTAGCAATCAGCCCCAGCATTTT.

This clone was counted ten times or more. The chain is built from TRBV4-1 and TRBJ2-5; D perhaps matches TRBD2 (6 bases). This CDR3 region has 13 residues. Looked up from germline, CDR1 is MGHRA and CDR2 is YSYEKL. V lost 2 bases, J lost 5 bases, and 9 bases lay in between. CDR3 amino acids: CASSQLAGETQYF. The DNA of the CDR3 is TGCGCCAGCAGCCAACTGGCGGGGGAGACCCAGTACTTC.

This clone was detected many times. This chain uses TRBV27 with TRBJ1-2; 7 bases align to TRBD1. Germline CDR1 MNHEY, CDR2 SMNVEV (reference sequence). The CDR3 loop spans 13 amino acids. J lost 3 bases, V lost 11 bases, and 9 bases had no gene match. CDR3 loop: CAAGDREHYGYTF. CDR3 sequence (DNA): TGTGCCGCCGGAGACAGGGAGCACTATGGCTACACCTTC.

The chain recombines TRBV14 with TRBJ2-3; maybe TRBD1 (5 bases). The CDR3 contains 13 residues. Trimming pared 4 bases from V and 6 bases from J, leaving 11 bases between. Germline V gives CDR1 SGHDN, CDR2 FVKESK. In DNA form, the CDR3 reads TGTGCCAGCAGCCTACAGGTTAAGGATACGCAGTATTTT. Translating it yields CASSLQVKDTQYF.

This clone was seen ten or more times. V gene TRBV2 combines with J gene TRBJ1-4, with 7 bases identical to TRBD1. Trimming cost V 5 bases and J 15 bases; bases outside gene matches: 6. Germline V gene lookup returns CDR1 SNHLY and CDR2 FYNNEI. The CDR3 length is 11 residues. The CDR3 reads CASSSDREMFF. CDR3 nucleotide sequence: TGTGCCAGCAGTTCCGACAGGGAGATGTTTTTT.

This clone was counted many times. The chain links TRBV19 to TRBJ2-3, with 8 bases lining up with TRBD1. Germline CDR1 is LNHDA and CDR2 is SQIVND (reference sequence). The trim removed 5 bases at V and 5 bases at J, leaving 9 bases unmatched. The CDR3 is 15 amino acids. The CDR3 coding sequence is TGTGCCAGTAGTTTGCAGGGGGCTTCGTTAGATACGCAGTATTTT. Translation gives CASSLQGASLDTQYF.

This clone was seen repeatedly, ten times or more. This chain uses TRBV2 with TRBJ2-3; 15 bases line up with TRBD2. The J segment lost 7 bases and the V segment lost 7 bases, leaving 3 bases of the junction unmatched. This CDR3 is 14 amino acids long. Germline CDR1 and CDR2: SNHLY and FYNNEI. The CDR3 is CASNGLAGGYTQYF. The CDR3 DNA follows: TGTGCCAGCAATGGACTAGCGGGAGGGTATACGCAGTATTTT. Combining the CDR3 with reference TRBV2 and TRBJ2-3 gives the whole variable domain EPEVTQTPSHQVTQMGQEVILRCVPISNHLYFYWYRQILGQKVEFLVSFYNNEISEKSEIFDDQFSVERPDGSNFTLKIRSTKLEDSAMYFCASNGLAGGYTQYFGPGTRLTVL.

This clone showed up many times. This same CDR3 is encoded by further DNA sequences in the sample. V gene TRBV4-3 combines with J gene TRBJ2-1; D is uncertain. The germline V and J ends were trimmed by 1 base and 1 base, with 8 bases remaining between them. The CDR3 loop spans 15 amino acids. Per germline, CDR1 LGHNA and CDR2 YSLEER. The CDR3 loop is CASSQAADSYNEQFF. In DNA, the CDR3 is TGCGCCAGCAGCCAAGCGGCGGATTCCTACAATGAGCAGTTCTTC.

This clone was counted ten times or more. The chain couples TRBV6-5 to TRBJ2-1, with TRBD2 identical over 9 bases. The CDR3 is made up of 14 amino acids. CDR1 is MNHEY, CDR2 SVGAGI, per germline. V was clipped by 6 bases and J by 8 bases; unmatched bases: 8. As DNA, the CDR3 is TGTGCCAGCAGCATAGGACTAGCGTCCGATGAGCAGTTCTTC. Its protein is CASSIGLASDEQFF.

This clone was counted many times. V and J are TRBV6-6 and TRBJ1-6, with 10 bases that match TRBD1. J lost 10 bases, V lost 2 bases, and 8 bases had no gene match. The CDR3 covers 16 residues. The germline CDR1 and CDR2 sequences are MNHNY and SVGAGI (reference sequence). For the CDR3, the DNA is TGTGCCAGCAGTTACGGGACAGGGGTGCAAAACTCACCCCTCCACTTT. Encoded protein: CASSYGTGVQNSPLHF.

This clone was detected ten times or more. The V and J genes are TRBV19 and TRBJ1-5; 7 nucleotides line up with TRBD1. Losses at the gene ends were 5 bases for V and 1 base for J; bases not matched to a gene: 5. Germline CDR1 LNHDA, CDR2 SQIVND (reference sequence). The CDR3 runs to 15 residues. CDR3 bases: TGTGCCAGTAGTTACTTGGGACAGAGCAATCAGCCCCAGCATTTT. Residues: CASSYLGQSNQPQHF.

This clone has at least ten counts. V and J are TRBV9 and TRBJ1-2; possibly TRBD1 for D (5 bases). Looked up from germline, CDR1 is SGDLS and CDR2 is YYNGEE. The CDR3 contains 13 residues. Trimming cost V 4 bases and J 0 bases, with 7 bases left between them. The CDR3 DNA follows: TGTGCCAGCAGCCCAGGGTCTAACTATGGCTACACCTTC. Translating it yields CASSPGSNYGYTF.

This clone was counted ten times or more. The CDR3 DNA follows: TGTGCCAGCAGTTATCTACTTAGACACCTTAACTATGGCTACACCTTC. Translating gives CASSYLLRHLNYGYTF. The J gene is TRBJ1-2, the V gene TRBV6-5; D is uncertain. Trimming took off 3 bases at V and 1 base at J, with 15 bases between the two ends. This CDR3 has 16 amino acids. The germline V gene encodes CDR1 MNHEY and CDR2 SVGAGI.

This clone has just a few counts. The chain recombines TRBV25-1 with TRBJ2-1, with TRBD1 matching over 9 bases. Germline lookup yields CDR1 MGHDK and CDR2 SYGVNS. Unmatched junction bases numbered 14, after V lost 3 bases and J lost 8 bases. CDR3 length equals 17 residues. CDR3 coding DNA: TGTGCCAGCAGTGACCCACCGGGACAGGGTTATTCGGATGAGCAGTTCTTC. Its translation is CASSDPPGQGYSDEQFF.

The sample holds a few counts of this clone. The DNA for the CDR3 is TGTGCCAGCAGTAATGGACTAGCGGCCCGCACAGATACGCAGTATTTT. Translation gives CASSNGLAARTDTQYF. The chain carries TRBV5-4 and TRBJ2-3; 10 nucleotides match TRBD2. V lost 5 bases, J lost 1 base, and 7 bases stayed unmatched. Germline loops: CDR1 SGHNT, CDR2 YYREEE (reference sequence). CDR3 length: 16 amino acids.

The sample holds many counts of this clone. The V gene is TRBV19, the J gene TRBJ1-3, with D unresolved. The V end was cut by 7 bases, the J end by 2 bases, with 9 bases between. Germline V gene sequence: CDR1 LNHDA, CDR2 SQIVND (reference sequence). The CDR3 consists of 13 residues. Here the CDR3 reads CASTLPPGNTIYF. CDR3 bases: TGTGCCAGTACCCTCCCCCCTGGAAACACCATATATTTT.